This T cell receptor beta chain was obtained from a study of T cell repertoires in cytomegalovirus infection. Study at large: Public signatures in TCR beta pointed to CMV infection and matching HLA type.

Overall study findings and caveats: Clonotypes of TCR beta that were HLA-C-restricted and CMV-specific dominated the ex vivo response.

Each CDR3 protein gets one entry after TCRdb re-called the reads with MiXCR. The sample consists of some 220,000 distinct CDR3 sequences, over 9% of them appearing once. Concerning this clonotype itself: The antigen is undetermined.

The receptor comes from a human donor in good health (CMV status not recorded). Some clones in this sample may be carry-over from other donors' samples. The source material was PBMCs.

The CDR3 DNA reads TGCAGTGCTAGAGATCAGGCAGGGCTGACTGAAGCTTTCTTT. Its translation is CSARDQAGLTEAFF. The chain combines TRBV20-1 with TRBJ1-1, with D tentatively TRBD1 (5 bases). Germline-derived CDR1 and CDR2 are DFQATT and SNEGSKA (reference sequence). V was pared by 0 bases and J by 5 bases, with 13 bases between. This CDR3 comprises 14 residues.